This T cell receptor (beta chain) comes out of a study of OX40 agonist ivuxolimab in advanced cancers. Study conclusions and caveats: The expanded peripheral T cells' antigen specificity was not determined.

This CDR3 has 13 amino acids. Deletions cut 1 base from V and 3 bases from J, with 4 bases between. The germline gives CDR1 SGHKS, CDR2 YYEKEE (reference sequence). Assay used: immunoSEQ multiplex PCR; TCRdb lists only in-frame clones, some missing. The sample lists approximately 70,000 clones; approximately 90% were seen once. This clone occurred a few times. Its antigen is unknown. The sequence came from an adult with an advanced solid tumor such as melanoma, head and neck, liver or kidney cancer. The V and J genes are TRBV5-5 and TRBJ2-2; D is undetermined. This material consisted of CD4+ or CD8+ T cells sorted from blood, taken in a trial of the OX40 agonist ivuxolimab. The CDR3 DNA is TGTGCCAGCAGCTTGCAGGACACCGGGGAGCTGTTTTTT. Translated, it gives CASSLQDTGELFF.